This entry concerns a single TCR beta chain. In germline, CDR1 is SQVTM, CDR2 ANQGSEA. This CDR3 contains 12 residues. V shed 4 bases and J shed 0 bases, with 7 bases lying between them. All enrollees were about 18 to 95 years old and from roughly 26 US areas. Each recovered donor of Cohort 3 presented with two negative PCRs, clearance, or symptom resolution. Clones were sequenced by immunoSEQ multiplex PCR, and TCRdb holds only the in-frame ones, with some missing. The table lists more than 150,000 clones, almost 80% of them singletons, with approximately 15% in the top ten. This entry belongs to a study of blood T cell repertoires in COVID-19.

The V call is TRBV29-1, the J call TRBJ2-7; no clear D. The sequence was collected from a woman aged 45-60 years who had recovered from COVID-19. The sample comprised PBMCs or T cells enriched from blood (not recorded which). The CDR3: CSVAHSSYEQYF. The CDR3 bases are TGCAGCGTTGCCCATTCCTCCTACGAGCAGTACTTC.